Following are 16 T cell receptor beta chains from one sample sequenced in a study of T cells after posttransplantation cyclophosphamide. Cyclophosphamide on days +3 and +4 followed busulfan-fludarabine conditioning and a marrow graft. Using immunoSEQ multiplex PCR, the repertoire was profiled, and TCRdb retains in-frame clones only, with some absent. This sample yields approximately 12,000 clones, of which roughly 2% are seen a single time; 15% to 17% belongs to the top ten. Here the sequenced sample was PBMCs, taken after allogeneic stem cell transplant with posttransplant cyclophosphamide. The receptors here all came from a male patient younger than 45 who received an allogeneic stem cell transplant from a related donor, was CMV-positive, and had no GVHD. Some T cells may have originated in the graft donor.

This clone has only a few counts. This sequence joins TRBV5-5 and TRBJ1-3; D remains ambiguous. Trimming pared 1 base from V and 4 bases from J, leaving 9 bases between. This CDR3 has 14 residues. Germline values: CDR1 SGHKS, CDR2 YYEKEE (reference sequence). CDR3 residues: CASSLWRLGNTIYF. The CDR3 DNA reads TGTGCCAGCAGCTTGTGGCGGCTCGGAAACACCATATATTTT.

This chain links TRBV14 with TRBJ2-5; no clear D. Trimming left V 10 bases short and J 5 bases short, with 5 bases between. The CDR3 spans 9 residues. In germline, CDR1 is SGHDN, CDR2 FVKESK. The CDR3 sequence: CATRETQYF. The CDR3 coding sequence is TGTGCCACCCGGGAGACCCAGTACTTC. The entire variable domain, with the rest obtained from reference TRBV14 and TRBJ2-5, is as follows: EAGVTQFPSHSVIEKGQTVTLRCDPISGHDNLYWYRRVMGKEIKFLLHFVKESKQDESGMPNNRFLAERTGGTYSTLKVQPAELEDSGVYFCATRETQYFGPGTRLLVL.

The chain recombines TRBV14 with TRBJ1-1; D is perhaps TRBD1 (5 bases). The CDR3 contains 12 residues. The germline CDR1 and CDR2 sequences are SGHDN and FVKESK. Deletions cut 3 bases from V and 10 bases from J, with 12 bases between. This CDR3 is CASSQMSQGAFF. CDR3 nucleotide sequence: TGTGCCAGCAGCCAGATGAGTCAGGGAGCTTTCTTT.

The rearrangement joins TRBV2 to TRBJ2-7; no clear D. Germline loops: CDR1 SNHLY, CDR2 FYNNEI. Trimming left V 7 bases short and J 1 base short, with 14 bases between. The CDR3 spans 14 residues. In DNA, the CDR3 is TGTGCCAGCAACCCCAGGTGGGCTTCCTACGAGCAGTACTTC. Its protein product is CASNPRWASYEQYF. The whole variable domain, filled in from reference TRBV2 and TRBJ2-7, reads EPEVTQTPSHQVTQMGQEVILRCVPISNHLYFYWYRQILGQKVEFLVSFYNNEISEKSEIFDDQFSVERPDGSNFTLKIRSTKLEDSAMYFCASNPRWASYEQYFGPGTRLTVT.

CDR3 region: CASSQTLTGGFYEQYF. In DNA form, the CDR3 reads TGCGCCAGCAGCCAAACTTTAACAGGGGGATTCTACGAGCAGTACTTC. The V gene is TRBV4-3, the J gene TRBJ2-7, with 8 bases matching TRBD1. The J segment lost 3 bases and the V segment lost 2 bases, leaving 9 bases of the junction unmatched. Germline assignment: CDR1 LGHNA and CDR2 YSLEER. This CDR3 contains 16 residues.

The J gene is TRBJ2-2, the V gene TRBV13, with a tentative D call TRBD2 (6 bases). This CDR3 contains 18 residues. The germline V gene encodes CDR1 PRHDT and CDR2 FYEKMQ (reference sequence). The germline V and J ends were trimmed by 4 bases and 2 bases, with 20 bases remaining between them. CDR3 bases: TGTGCCAGCAGCTCCCGGTTTACGGGAGCGCCTAACACCGGGGAGCTGTTTTTT. As protein: CASSSRFTGAPNTGELFF.

This clone showed up just a few times. This chain uses TRBV10-2 with TRBJ1-2; D is ambiguous. V lost 6 bases to trimming and J lost 8 bases, with 19 bases between them. The germline V gene encodes CDR1 WSHSY and CDR2 SAAADI. The CDR3 length is 14 residues. The DNA of the CDR3 is TGCGCCAGCAGGGACCCAGGCGACTATGAGGGCTACACCTTC. This codes for CASRDPGDYEGYTF.

CDR3 amino acids: CASTSGQLYEQYF. The DNA of the CDR3 is TGTGCCAGCACATCAGGACAGCTCTACGAGCAGTACTTC. J is TRBJ2-7 and V is TRBV2, with D possibly matching TRBD1 (6 bases). In germline, CDR1 is SNHLY, CDR2 FYNNEI. Trimming shortened V by 7 bases and J by 3 bases, and 13 bases separated the two germline ends. This CDR3 spans 13 amino acids.

This clone turned up a few times. The chain employs TRBV28 and TRBJ2-6; 11 bases are a match to TRBD1. Germline V gives CDR1 MDHEN, CDR2 SYDVKM. After removal of 6 bases from V and 3 bases from J, the junction contained 10 bases not matched to a gene. This CDR3 region has 18 residues. DNA of the CDR3: TGTGCCAGCAGGCGGGGACAGGGGGTAATTAGTGGGGCCAACGTCCTGACTTTC. The encoded protein is CASRRGQGVISGANVLTF.

This clone was detected a few times. The junction departs from germline at one end; a sequencing error may be responsible. The rearrangement links TRBV4-3 to TRBJ2-5; TRBD1 is a possible D gene (6 bases). Looked up from germline, CDR1 is LGHNA and CDR2 is YSLEER. This CDR3 contains 17 residues. This chain's CDR3 is CANSQPRQGTNQETQYF. DNA for the CDR3: TGCGCCAACAGCCAACCCCGACAAGGGACAAACCAAGAGACCCAGTACTTC.

This chain links TRBV7-3 with TRBJ2-6, with D perhaps TRBD2 (5 bases). This CDR3 has 14 amino acids. Germline V gene sequence: CDR1 SGHTA, CDR2 FQGTGA. Deletions cut 1 base from V and 10 bases from J, with 11 bases between. CDR3 in amino acids: CASSLRGPENVLTF. The CDR3 DNA follows: TGTGCCAGCAGCTTAAGAGGGCCAGAAAACGTCCTGACTTTC.

This clone has just a few counts. CDR3 in amino acids: CASSTGTGGADGYTF. In DNA, the CDR3 is TGTGCCAGCAGCACTGGGACAGGGGGCGCAGATGGCTACACCTTC. The V call is TRBV5-6, the J call TRBJ1-2; 12 bases are shared with TRBD1. CDR1 is SGHDT, CDR2 YYEEEE, per germline. This CDR3 is 15 amino acids long. V lost 4 bases, J lost 6 bases, and 7 bases stayed unmatched.

In its sample, this clone was seen a few times. This chain connects TRBV5-6 to TRBJ2-1; 8 bases match TRBD1. V shed 3 bases and J 12 bases; nucleotides not matched to a gene: 5. CDR1 and CDR2 from the germline V gene are SGHDT and YYEEEE. The CDR3 contains 12 residues. Written as DNA, the CDR3 is TGTGCCAGCAGCTCTTACAGGGGGTGGCAGTTCTTC. Translating gives CASSSYRGWQFF.

CDR3 DNA sequence: TGTGCCAGCAGCTCGGAGACCCAGTACTTC. Its protein product is CASSSETQYF. The chain is built from TRBV7-9 and TRBJ2-5; D call uncertain. Trimming took 4 bases from V and 5 from J, leaving 2 bases between them. The CDR3 length is 10 residues. Germline CDR1 and CDR2: SEHNR and FQNEAQ (reference sequence). The variable domain in full, completed from reference TRBV7-9 and TRBJ2-5, reads DTGVSQNPRHKITKRGQNVTFRCDPISEHNRLYWYRQTLGQGPEFLTYFQNEAQLEKSRLLSDRFSAERPKGSFSTLEIQRTEQGDSAMYLCASSSETQYFGPGTRLLVL.

In this sample, this clone turned up a few times. V is TRBV7-2 and J is TRBJ2-3, with 7 bases matching TRBD1. The CDR3 runs 18 residues. J was trimmed by 6 bases and V by 3 bases; bases with no gene match: 18. Germline CDR1 is SGHTA and CDR2 is FQGNSA. The chain's CDR3 is CASSFRQGRLRTGDTQYF. DNA of the CDR3: TGTGCCAGCAGCTTCCGACAGGGACGTCTCAGGACGGGTGATACGCAGTATTTT.

This rearrangement joins TRBV11-1 to TRBJ2-1, with 7 bases identical to TRBD2. V lost 6 bases and J lost 9; bases outside the gene matches: 8. CDR1 is SGHAT, CDR2 FQDESV, per germline (reference sequence). The CDR3 loop spans 13 amino acids. The CDR3 bases are TGTGCCAGCAGTGACACTGTAGCGGGTGAGCAGTTCTTC. Its protein product is CASSDTVAGEQFF.